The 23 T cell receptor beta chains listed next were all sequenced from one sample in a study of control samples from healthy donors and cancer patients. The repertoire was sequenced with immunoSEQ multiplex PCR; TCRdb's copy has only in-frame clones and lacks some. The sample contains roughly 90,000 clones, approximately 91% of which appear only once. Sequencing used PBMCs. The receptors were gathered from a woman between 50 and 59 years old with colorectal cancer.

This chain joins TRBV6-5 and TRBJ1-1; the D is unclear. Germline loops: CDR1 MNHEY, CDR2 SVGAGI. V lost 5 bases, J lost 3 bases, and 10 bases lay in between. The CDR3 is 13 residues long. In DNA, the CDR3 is TGTGCCAGCAGTATTCGACGGGACACTGAAGCTTTCTTT. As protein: CASSIRRDTEAFF.

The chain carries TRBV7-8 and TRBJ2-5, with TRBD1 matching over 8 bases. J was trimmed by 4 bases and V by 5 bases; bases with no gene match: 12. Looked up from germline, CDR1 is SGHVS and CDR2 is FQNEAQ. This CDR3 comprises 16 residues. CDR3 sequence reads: CASSPPGGAARETQYF. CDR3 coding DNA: TGTGCCAGCAGCCCCCCAGGGGGCGCAGCTAGAGAGACCCAGTACTTC.

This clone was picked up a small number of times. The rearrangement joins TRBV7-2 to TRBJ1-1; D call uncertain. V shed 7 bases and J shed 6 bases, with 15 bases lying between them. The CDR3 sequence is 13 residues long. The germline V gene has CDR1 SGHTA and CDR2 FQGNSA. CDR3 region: CASNSGSRSEAFF. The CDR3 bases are TGTGCCAGCAACTCCGGGTCCAGATCTGAAGCTTTCTTT.

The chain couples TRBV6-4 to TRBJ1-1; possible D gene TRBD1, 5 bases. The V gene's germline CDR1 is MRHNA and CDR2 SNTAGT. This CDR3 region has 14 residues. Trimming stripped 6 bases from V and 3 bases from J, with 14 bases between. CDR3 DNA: TGTGCCAGCAGGGGGGGTGGCGGAGACACTGAAGCTTTCTTT. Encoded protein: CASRGGGGDTEAFF.

The CDR3: CASSLETGGREQFF. CDR3 sequence (DNA): TGTGCCAGCTCACTCGAGACAGGGGGTCGGGAGCAGTTCTTC. The chain recombines TRBV18 with TRBJ2-1, with 9 bases matching TRBD1. After removal of 4 bases from V and 10 bases from J, the junction contained 8 bases not matched to a gene. Germline lookup yields CDR1 KGHSH and CDR2 LQKENI. This CDR3 region has 14 residues.

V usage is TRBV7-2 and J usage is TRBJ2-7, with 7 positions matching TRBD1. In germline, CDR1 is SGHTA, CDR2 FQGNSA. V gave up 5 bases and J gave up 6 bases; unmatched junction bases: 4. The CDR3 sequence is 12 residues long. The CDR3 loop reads CASSTSGGEQYV. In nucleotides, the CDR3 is TGTGCCAGCAGCACTTCAGGGGGCGAGCAGTACGTC.

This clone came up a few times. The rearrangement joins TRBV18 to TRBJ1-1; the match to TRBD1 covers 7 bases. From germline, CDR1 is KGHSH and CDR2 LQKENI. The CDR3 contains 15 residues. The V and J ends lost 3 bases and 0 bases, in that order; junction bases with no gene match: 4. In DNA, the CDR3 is TGTGCCAGCTCACCGGGACAGCTGATGAACACTGAAGCTTTCTTT. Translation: CASSPGQLMNTEAFF.

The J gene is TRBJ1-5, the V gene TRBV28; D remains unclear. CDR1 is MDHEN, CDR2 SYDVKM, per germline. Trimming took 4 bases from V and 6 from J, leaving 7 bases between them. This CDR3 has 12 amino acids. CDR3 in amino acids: CASSSGSQPQHF. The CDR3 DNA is TGTGCCAGCAGTTCGGGTAGTCAGCCCCAGCATTTT.

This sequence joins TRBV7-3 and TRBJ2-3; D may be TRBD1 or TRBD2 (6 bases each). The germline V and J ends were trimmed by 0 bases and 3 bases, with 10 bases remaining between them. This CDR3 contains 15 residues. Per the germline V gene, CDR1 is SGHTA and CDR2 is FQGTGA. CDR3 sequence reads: CASSLTGGWTDTQYF. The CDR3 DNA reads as TGTGCCAGCAGCTTAACGGGGGGCTGGACAGATACGCAGTATTTT.

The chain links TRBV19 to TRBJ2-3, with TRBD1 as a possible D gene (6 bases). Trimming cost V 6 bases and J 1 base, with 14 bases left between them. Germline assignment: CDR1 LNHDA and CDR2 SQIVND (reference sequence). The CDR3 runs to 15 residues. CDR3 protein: CASSRQDGGTDTQYF. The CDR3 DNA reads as TGTGCCAGTAGCCGACAGGACGGAGGCACAGATACGCAGTATTTT.

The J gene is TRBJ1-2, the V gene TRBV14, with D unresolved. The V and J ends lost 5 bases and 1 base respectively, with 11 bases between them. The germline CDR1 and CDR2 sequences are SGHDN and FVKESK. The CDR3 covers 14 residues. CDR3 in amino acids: CASSFTTFNYGYTF. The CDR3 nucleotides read TGTGCCAGCAGCTTCACAACATTTAACTATGGCTACACCTTC. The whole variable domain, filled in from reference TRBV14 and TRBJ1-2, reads EAGVTQFPSHSVIEKGQTVTLRCDPISGHDNLYWYRRVMGKEIKFLLHFVKESKQDESGMPNNRFLAERTGGTYSTLKVQPAELEDSGVYFCASSFTTFNYGYTFGSGTRLTVV.

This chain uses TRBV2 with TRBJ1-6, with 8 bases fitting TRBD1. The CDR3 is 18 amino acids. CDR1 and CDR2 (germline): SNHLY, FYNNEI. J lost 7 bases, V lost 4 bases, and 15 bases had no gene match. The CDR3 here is CASSAWTGNSLDNSPLHF. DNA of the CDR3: TGTGCCAGCAGTGCTTGGACAGGGAACTCACTTGACAATTCACCCCTCCACTTT.

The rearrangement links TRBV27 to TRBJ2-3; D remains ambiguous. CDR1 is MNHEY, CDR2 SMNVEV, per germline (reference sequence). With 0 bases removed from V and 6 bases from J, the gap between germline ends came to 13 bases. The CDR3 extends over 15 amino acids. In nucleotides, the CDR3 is TGTGCCAGCAGTTTATCAGCCAGTGGCAGGGATACGCAGTATTTT. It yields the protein CASSLSASGRDTQYF.

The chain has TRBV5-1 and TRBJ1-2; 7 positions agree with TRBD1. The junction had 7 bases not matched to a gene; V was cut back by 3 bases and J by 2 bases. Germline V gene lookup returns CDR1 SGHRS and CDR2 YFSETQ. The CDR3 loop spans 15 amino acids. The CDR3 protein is CASSSYRGPNYGYTF. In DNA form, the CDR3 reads TGCGCCAGCAGCTCGTACAGGGGTCCAAACTATGGCTACACCTTC.

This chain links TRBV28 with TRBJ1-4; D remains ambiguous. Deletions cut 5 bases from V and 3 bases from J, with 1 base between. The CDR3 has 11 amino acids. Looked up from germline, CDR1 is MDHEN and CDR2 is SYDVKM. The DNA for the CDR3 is TGTGCCAGCAGTCCTAATGAAAAACTGTTTTTT. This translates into CASSPNEKLFF.

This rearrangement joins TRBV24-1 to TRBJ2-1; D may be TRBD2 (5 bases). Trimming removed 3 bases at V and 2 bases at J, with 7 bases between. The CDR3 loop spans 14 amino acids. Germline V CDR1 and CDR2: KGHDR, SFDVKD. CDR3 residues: CATSDPGTYNEQFF. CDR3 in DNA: TGTGCCACCAGTGATCCCGGGACCTACAATGAGCAGTTCTTC.

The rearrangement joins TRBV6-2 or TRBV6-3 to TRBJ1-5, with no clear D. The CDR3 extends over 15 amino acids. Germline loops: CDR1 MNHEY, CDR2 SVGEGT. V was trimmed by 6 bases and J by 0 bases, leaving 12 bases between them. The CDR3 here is CASSLTAYSNQPQHF. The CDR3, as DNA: TGTGCCAGCAGCCTGACCGCGTATAGCAATCAGCCCCAGCATTTT.

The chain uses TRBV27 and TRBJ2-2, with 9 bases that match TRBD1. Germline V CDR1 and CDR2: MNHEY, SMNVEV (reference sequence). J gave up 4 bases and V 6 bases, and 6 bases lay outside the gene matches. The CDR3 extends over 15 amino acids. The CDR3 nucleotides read TGTGCCAGCAGACAGGGGGCGCGGGGCACCGGGGAGCTGTTTTTT. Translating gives CASRQGARGTGELFF.

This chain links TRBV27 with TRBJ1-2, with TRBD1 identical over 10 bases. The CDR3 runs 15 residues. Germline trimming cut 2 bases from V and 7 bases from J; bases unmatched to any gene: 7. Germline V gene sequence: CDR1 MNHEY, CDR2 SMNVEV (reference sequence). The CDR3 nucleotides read TGTGCCAGCAGTTTACAAGGGACAGGGGTTAGTGGCTACACCTTC. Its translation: CASSLQGTGVSGYTF.

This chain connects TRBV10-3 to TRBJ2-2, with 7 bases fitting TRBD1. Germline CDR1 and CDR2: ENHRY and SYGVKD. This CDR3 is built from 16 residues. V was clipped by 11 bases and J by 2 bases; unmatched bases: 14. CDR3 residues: CASTTTTGENTGELFF. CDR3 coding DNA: TGTGCCTCGACCACTACAACAGGGGAAAACACCGGGGAGCTGTTTTTT.

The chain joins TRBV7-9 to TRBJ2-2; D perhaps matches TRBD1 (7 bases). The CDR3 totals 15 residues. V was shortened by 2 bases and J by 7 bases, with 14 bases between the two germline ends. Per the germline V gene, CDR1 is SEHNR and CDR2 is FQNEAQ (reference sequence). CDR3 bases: TGTGCCAGCAGCTTACAGGGGGGAAATGACGGGGAGCTGTTTTTT. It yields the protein CASSLQGGNDGELFF.

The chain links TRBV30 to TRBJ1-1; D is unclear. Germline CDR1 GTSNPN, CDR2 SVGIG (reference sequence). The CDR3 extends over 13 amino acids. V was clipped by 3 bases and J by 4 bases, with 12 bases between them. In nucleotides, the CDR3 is TGTGCCTGGAGAGAGGGTATGGGCACTGAAGCTTTCTTT. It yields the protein CAWREGMGTEAFF.

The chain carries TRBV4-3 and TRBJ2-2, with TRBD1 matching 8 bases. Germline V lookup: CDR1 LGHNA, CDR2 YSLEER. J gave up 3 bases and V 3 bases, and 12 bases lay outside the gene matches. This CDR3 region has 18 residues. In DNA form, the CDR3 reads TGCGCCAGCAGCCAGGCATGGAGGCAGGGGGCCGACACCGGGGAGCTGTTTTTT. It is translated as CASSQAWRQGADTGELFF.